The entry below describes one T cell receptor beta chain. Arm-PCR of CDR3 regions with iRepertoire HTBI primers generated TCR beta libraries. Via MiXCR, TCRdb re-called the multiplex PCR reads, giving one row per CDR3 protein. The sample holds some 490,000 distinct CDR3 sequences, approximately 12% seen once. This record comes from a study of regulatory T cells in long-lasting Graves disease. Time point here: newly diagnosed GD, antithyroid drugs for less than 3 months. Isolated PBMC RNA provided the starting material for the TCR library. American Thyroid Association guidelines defined Graves' disease diagnosis. Germline-derived CDR1 and CDR2 are SEHNR and FQNEAQ (reference sequence). With 5 bases clipped from V and 10 bases from J, the junction kept 19 bases outside the gene matches. The CDR3 contains 16 residues. The same specimen was also included in a second study, on T cells in Graves' hyperthyroidism and ophthalmopathy.

The receptor comes from a woman in her thirties with Graves disease. The specimen comprised peripheral blood mononuclear cells (PBMCs), sampled at new diagnosis, from a patient treated with antithyroid drugs. The chain links TRBV7-9 to TRBJ1-1; 7 bases line up with TRBD1. The CDR3 DNA follows: TGTGCCAGCAGCCCCCGCCGACAGGGCGATCTGCGGTCAGCTTTCTTT. It is translated as CASSPRRQGDLRSAFF.